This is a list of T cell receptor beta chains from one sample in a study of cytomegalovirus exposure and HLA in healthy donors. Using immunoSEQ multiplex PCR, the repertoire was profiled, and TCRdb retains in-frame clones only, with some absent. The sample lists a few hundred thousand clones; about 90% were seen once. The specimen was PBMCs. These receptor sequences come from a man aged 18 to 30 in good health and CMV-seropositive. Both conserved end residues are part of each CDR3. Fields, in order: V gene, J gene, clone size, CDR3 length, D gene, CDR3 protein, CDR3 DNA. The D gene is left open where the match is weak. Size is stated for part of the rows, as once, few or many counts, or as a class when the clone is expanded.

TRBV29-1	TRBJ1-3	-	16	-	CSVVGGSPTSGNTIYF	TGCAGCGTTGTGGGGGGCTCCCCCACCTCTGGAAACACCATATATTTT
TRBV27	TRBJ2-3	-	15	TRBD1	CASSLWGQDTDTQYF	TGTGCCAGCAGTTTATGGGGACAGGACACAGATACGCAGTATTTT
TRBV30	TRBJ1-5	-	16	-	CAWNPTGFGRNQPQHF	TGTGCCTGGAACCCTACAGGGTTTGGTCGCAATCAGCCCCAGCATTTT
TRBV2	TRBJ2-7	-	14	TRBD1	CASSEQGARYEQYF	TGTGCCAGCAGTGAACAGGGGGCTCGTTACGAGCAGTACTTC
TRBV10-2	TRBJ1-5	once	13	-	CASTGNSNQPQHF	TGCGCCAGCACGGGCAACAGCAATCAGCCCCAGCATTTT
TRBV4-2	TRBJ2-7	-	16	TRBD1	CASSQDGSGQGFEQYF	TGTGCCAGCAGCCAAGATGGGAGTGGACAGGGGTTCGAGCAGTACTTC
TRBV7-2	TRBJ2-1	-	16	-	CASSLAFLSSYNEQFF	TGTGCCAGCAGCTTAGCCTTCTTAAGCTCCTACAATGAGCAGTTCTTC
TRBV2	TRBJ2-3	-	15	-	CASRMGLAYADTQYF	TGTGCCAGCAGAATGGGGCTAGCTTACGCAGATACGCAGTATTTT
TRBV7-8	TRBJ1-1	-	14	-	CASSLTVMNTEAFF	TGTGCCAGCAGCCTGACCGTGATGAACACTGAAGCTTTCTTT
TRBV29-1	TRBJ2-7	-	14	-	CSVVFGEIAYEQYF	TGCAGCGTCGTTTTCGGGGAAATTGCCTACGAGCAGTACTTC
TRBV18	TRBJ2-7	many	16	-	CASSPTAGELSHEQYF	TGTGCCAGCTCACCCACGGCCGGAGAGCTCTCGCACGAGCAGTACTTC
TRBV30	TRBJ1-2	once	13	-	CAWSNRASYGYTF	TGTGCCTGGAGTAACAGGGCCTCCTATGGCTACACCTTC
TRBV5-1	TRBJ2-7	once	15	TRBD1	CASSPEGTGDYEQYF	TGCGCCAGCAGCCCAGAGGGGACAGGGGATTACGAGCAGTACTTC
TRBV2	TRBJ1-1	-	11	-	CASIKTDEAFF	TGTGCCAGTATAAAGACCGATGAAGCTTTCTTT
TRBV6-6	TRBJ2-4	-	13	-	CASSYGSPNIQYF	TGTGCCAGCAGTTATGGCAGCCCAAACATTCAGTACTTC
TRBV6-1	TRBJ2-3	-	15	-	CASSEAGKSTDTQYF	TGTGCCAGCAGTGAAGCGGGTAAAAGCACAGATACGCAGTATTTT
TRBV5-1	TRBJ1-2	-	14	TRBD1	CASSLEGQGYGYTF	TGCGCCAGCAGCTTGGAGGGACAGGGCTATGGCTACACCTTC
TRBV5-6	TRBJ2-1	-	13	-	CASSQDPYNEQFF	TGTGCCAGCAGCCAGGACCCTTACAATGAGCAGTTCTTC
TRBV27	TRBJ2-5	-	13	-	CASSLLRGETQYF	TGTGCCAGCAGTTTACTGAGGGGGGAGACCCAGTACTTC
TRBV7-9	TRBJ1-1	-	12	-	CASSTQNTEAFF	TGTGCCAGCAGCACACAGAACACTGAAGCTTTCTTT
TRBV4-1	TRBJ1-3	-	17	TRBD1	CASSPGTGRTTGNTIYF	TGCGCCAGCAGCCCTGGGACAGGGAGGACGACGGGAAACACCATATATTTT
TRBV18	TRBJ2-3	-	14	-	CASSPISVADTQYF	TGTGCCAGCTCACCAATTTCCGTCGCAGATACGCAGTATTTT
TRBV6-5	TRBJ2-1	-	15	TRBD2	CASSYYGGGVNEQFF	TGTGCCAGCAGTTACTACGGGGGAGGGGTTAATGAGCAGTTCTTC
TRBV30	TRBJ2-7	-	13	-	CAWRKQSRGEQYF	TGTGCCTGGAGGAAACAAAGCCGGGGCGAGCAGTACTTC
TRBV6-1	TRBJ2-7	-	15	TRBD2	CASSDGTSGSSEQYF	TGTGCCAGCAGTGACGGGACTAGCGGGAGTTCCGAGCAGTACTTC
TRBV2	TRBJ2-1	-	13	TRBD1	CASRDRGRDEQFF	TGTGCCAGCAGAGACAGGGGGCGCGATGAGCAGTTCTTC
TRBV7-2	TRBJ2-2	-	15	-	CASSLGIMNTGELFF	TGTGCCAGCAGCTTAGGAATAATGAACACCGGGGAGCTGTTTTTT
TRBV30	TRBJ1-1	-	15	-	CAWSAMDTRGTEAFF	TGTGCCTGGAGTGCGATGGACACCCGGGGCACTGAAGCTTTCTTT
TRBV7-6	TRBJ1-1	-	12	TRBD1	CASSYSGGEAFF	TGTGCCAGCAGCTACTCAGGGGGAGAAGCTTTCTTT
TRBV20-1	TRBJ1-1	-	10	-	CSAKKTEAFF	TGCAGTGCCAAGAAGACTGAAGCTTTCTTT
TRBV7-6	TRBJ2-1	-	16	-	CASSLAPSTSYNEQFF	TGTGCCAGCAGCTTAGCCCCGTCGACCTCCTACAATGAGCAGTTCTTC
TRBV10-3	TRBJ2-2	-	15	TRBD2	CAISGLGRGAGELFF	TGTGCCATCAGTGGCCTAGGTCGGGGGGCCGGGGAGCTGTTTTTT
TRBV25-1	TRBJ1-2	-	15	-	CASSEFSDRNYGYTF	TGTGCCAGCAGTGAATTTTCGGACAGAAACTATGGCTACACCTTC
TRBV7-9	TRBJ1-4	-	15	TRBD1	CASSLGDRDNEKLFF	TGTGCCAGCAGCTTAGGTGACAGGGATAATGAAAAACTGTTTTTT
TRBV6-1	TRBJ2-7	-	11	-	CASSEGDEQYF	TGTGCCAGCAGTGAGGGGGACGAGCAGTACTTC
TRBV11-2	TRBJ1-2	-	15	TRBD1	CASGPETGGYYGYTF	TGTGCCAGCGGCCCCGAGACAGGGGGGTACTATGGCTACACCTTC
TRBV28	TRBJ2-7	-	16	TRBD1	CASSFTGGLISYEQYF	TGTGCCAGCAGCTTTACAGGGGGCCTAATTTCCTACGAGCAGTACTTC
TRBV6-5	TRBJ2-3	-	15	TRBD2	CASRSPGLAGGLQYF	TGTGCCAGCAGATCTCCGGGACTAGCGGGAGGGTTACAGTATTTT
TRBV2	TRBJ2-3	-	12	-	CASISAAFGQYF	TGTGCCAGCATTTCGGCGGCGTTTGGGCAGTATTTT
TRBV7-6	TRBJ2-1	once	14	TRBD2	CASSLTSGYNEQFF	TGTGCCAGCAGCTTAACTAGCGGGTACAATGAGCAGTTCTTC
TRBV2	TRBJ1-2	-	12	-	CASKRGVSGYTF	TGTGCATCTAAGCGGGGTGTTTCTGGCTACACCTTC
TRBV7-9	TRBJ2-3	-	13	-	CASPTHNTDTQYF	TGTGCCAGCCCAACACATAACACAGATACGCAGTATTTT
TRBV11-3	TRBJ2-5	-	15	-	CASSAGLHFQETQYF	TGTGCCAGCAGCGCCGGACTTCACTTCCAAGAGACCCAGTACTTC
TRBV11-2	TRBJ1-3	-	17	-	CASSSLGGTNSGNTIYF	TGTGCCAGCAGCTCCTTGGGTGGTACCAACTCTGGAAACACCATATATTTT
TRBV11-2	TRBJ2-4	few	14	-	CASSSRLAKNIQYF	TGTGCCAGCAGCTCCAGACTAGCCAAAAACATTCAGTACTTC
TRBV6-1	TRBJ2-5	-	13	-	CASSEGTQETQYF	TGTGCCAGCAGTGAAGGAACGCAAGAGACCCAGTACTTC
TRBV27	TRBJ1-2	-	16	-	CASSSLLYDFNYGYTF	TGTGCCAGCAGTTCCCTCCTATACGATTTCAACTATGGCTACACCTTC
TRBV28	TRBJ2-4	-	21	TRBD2	CASSPGGYGLAGIPAKNIQYF	TGTGCCAGCAGCCCCGGGGGGTACGGGCTAGCGGGAATCCCAGCCAAAAACATTCAGTACTTC
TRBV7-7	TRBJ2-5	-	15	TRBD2	CASSPGLAGVETQYF	TGTGCCAGCAGCCCGGGACTAGCGGGAGTGGAGACCCAGTACTTC
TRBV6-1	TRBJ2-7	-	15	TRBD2	CASSEGASGSYEQYF	TGTGCCAGCAGTGAAGGTGCTAGCGGGAGTTACGAGCAGTACTTC
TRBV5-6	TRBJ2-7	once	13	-	CASSLGRGDEQYF	TGTGCCAGCAGCTTGGGCAGGGGGGACGAGCAGTACTTC
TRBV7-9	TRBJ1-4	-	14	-	CASSSGRTNEKLFF	TGTGCCAGCAGCTCGGGCCGAACTAATGAAAAACTGTTTTTT
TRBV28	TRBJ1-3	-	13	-	CASSPPWGNTIYF	TGTGCCAGCAGTCCGCCTTGGGGAAACACCATATATTTT
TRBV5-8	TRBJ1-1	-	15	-	CASSLERSTYTEAFF	TGTGCCAGCAGCTTGGAGCGGTCGACGTACACTGAAGCTTTCTTT